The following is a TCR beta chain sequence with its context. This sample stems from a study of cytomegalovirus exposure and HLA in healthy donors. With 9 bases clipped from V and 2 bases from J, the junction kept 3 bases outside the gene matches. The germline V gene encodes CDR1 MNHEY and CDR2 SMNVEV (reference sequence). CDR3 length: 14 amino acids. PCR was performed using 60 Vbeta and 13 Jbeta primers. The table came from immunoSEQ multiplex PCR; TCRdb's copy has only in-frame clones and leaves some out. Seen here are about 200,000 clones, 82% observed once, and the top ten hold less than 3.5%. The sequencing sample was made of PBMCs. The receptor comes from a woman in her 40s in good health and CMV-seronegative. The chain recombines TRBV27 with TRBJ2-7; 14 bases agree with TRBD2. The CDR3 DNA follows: TGTGCCAGTGGACTAGCGGGAGGCCCCTACGAGCAGTACTTC. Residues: CASGLAGGPYEQYF.